Here is one T cell receptor beta chain with its context. CDR3 length: 16 residues. V lost 4 bases to trimming and J lost 2 bases; unmatched junction nucleotides: 10. The germline V gene encodes CDR1 SGDLS and CDR2 YYNGEE. This sample is part of a study of blood T cell repertoires in COVID-19. Across the whole study: PBMCs, B-cell-depleted T cells, or T cells provided the cDNA or gDNA that made up the material.

Libraries were prepared by immunoSEQ multiplex PCR; TCRdb keeps only in-frame clonotypes and omits some of them. This sample yields around 300,000 clones, of which under 90% are seen a single time; approximately 0.85% belongs to the top ten. The V call is TRBV9, the J call TRBJ2-7; 9 nucleotides align to TRBD2. Material: peripheral blood. This TCR derives from a woman in her thirties or forties who had recovered from COVID-19. The CDR3 DNA reads as TGTGCCAGCAGCCCCCAAGAAGCGGGAGGTACCTACGAGCAGTACTTC. Translating it yields CASSPQEAGGTYEQYF. The variable domain in full, completed from reference TRBV9 and TRBJ2-7, reads DSGVTQTPKHLITATGQRVTLRCSPRSGDLSVYWYQQSLDQGLQFLIQYYNGEERAKGNILERFSAQQFPDLHSELNLSSLELGDSALYFCASSPQEAGGTYEQYFGPGTRLTVT.